The present T cell receptor (beta chain) was sequenced within a study of blood T cell repertoires in COVID-19. This clone appeared once. Germline assignment: CDR1 MDHEN and CDR2 SYDVKM. V shed 7 bases, J shed 3 bases, and the junction held 6 bases outside the gene matches. This CDR3 has 13 amino acids. Measured with immunoSEQ multiplex PCR; TCRdb has only the in-frame clones, and not every one. The table has over 130,000 clones, over 75% seen once; the top ten hold around 2.9%. Input material: PBMCs or T cells enriched from blood (not recorded which). The chain employs TRBV28 and TRBJ2-7; 7 bases are a match to TRBD2. This receptor was identified in a woman aged 45-59 years who had recovered from COVID-19. Here the CDR3 reads CASISGSGYEQYF. For the CDR3, the DNA is TGTGCCAGCATTAGCGGGTCCGGCTACGAGCAGTACTTC.